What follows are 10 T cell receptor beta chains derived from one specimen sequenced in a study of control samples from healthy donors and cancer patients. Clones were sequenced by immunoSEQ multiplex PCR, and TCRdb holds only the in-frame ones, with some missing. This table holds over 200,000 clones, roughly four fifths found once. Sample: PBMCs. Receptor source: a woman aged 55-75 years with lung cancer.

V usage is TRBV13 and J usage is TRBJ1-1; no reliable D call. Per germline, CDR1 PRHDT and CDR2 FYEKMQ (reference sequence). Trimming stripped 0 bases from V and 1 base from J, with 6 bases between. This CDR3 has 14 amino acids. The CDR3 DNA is TGTGCCAGCAGCTTAGGCGCAAGGAACACTGAAGCTTTCTTT. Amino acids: CASSLGARNTEAFF.

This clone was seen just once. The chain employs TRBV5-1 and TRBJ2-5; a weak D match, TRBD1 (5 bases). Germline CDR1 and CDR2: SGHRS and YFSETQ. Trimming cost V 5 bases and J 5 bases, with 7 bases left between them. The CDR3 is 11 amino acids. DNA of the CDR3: TGCGCCAGCAGAAACAGGGAGACCCAGTACTTC. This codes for CASRNRETQYF. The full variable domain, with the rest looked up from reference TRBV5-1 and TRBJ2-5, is KAGVTQTPRYLIKTRGQQVTLSCSPISGHRSVSWYQQTPGQGLQFLFEYFSETQRNKGNFPGRFSGRQFSNSRSEMNVSTLELGDSALYLCASRNRETQYFGPGTRLLVL.

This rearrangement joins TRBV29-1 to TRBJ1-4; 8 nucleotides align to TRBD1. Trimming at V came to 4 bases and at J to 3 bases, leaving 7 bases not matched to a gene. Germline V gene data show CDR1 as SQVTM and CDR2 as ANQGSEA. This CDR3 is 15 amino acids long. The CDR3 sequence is CSVGDRGSPNEKLFF. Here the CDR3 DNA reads TGCAGCGTTGGAGACAGGGGCAGTCCTAATGAAAAACTGTTTTTT.

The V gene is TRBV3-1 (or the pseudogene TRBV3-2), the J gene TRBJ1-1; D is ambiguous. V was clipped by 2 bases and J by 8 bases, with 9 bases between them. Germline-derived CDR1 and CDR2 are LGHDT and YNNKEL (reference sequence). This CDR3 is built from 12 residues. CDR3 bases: TGTGCCAGCAGCCAATGGACGGACGAAGCTTTCTTT. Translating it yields CASSQWTDEAFF.

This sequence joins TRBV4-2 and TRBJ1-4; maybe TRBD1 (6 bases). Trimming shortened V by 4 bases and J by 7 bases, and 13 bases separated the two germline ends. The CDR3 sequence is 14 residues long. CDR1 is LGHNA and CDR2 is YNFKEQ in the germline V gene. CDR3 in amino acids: CASSLGGDAEKLFF. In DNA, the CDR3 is TGTGCCAGCAGCCTAGGGGGTGACGCTGAAAAACTGTTTTTT.

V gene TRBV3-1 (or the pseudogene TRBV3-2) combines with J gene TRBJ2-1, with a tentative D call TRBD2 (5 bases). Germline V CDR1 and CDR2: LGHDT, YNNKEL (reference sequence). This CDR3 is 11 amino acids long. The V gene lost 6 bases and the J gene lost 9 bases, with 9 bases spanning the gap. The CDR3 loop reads CASSFRGEQFF. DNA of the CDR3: TGTGCCAGCAGTTTCCGGGGTGAGCAGTTCTTC.

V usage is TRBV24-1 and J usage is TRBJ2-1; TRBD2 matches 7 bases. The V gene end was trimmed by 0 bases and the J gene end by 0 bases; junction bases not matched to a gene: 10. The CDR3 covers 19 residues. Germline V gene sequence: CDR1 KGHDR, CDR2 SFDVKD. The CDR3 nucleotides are TGTGCCACCAGTGATTTGCGACTAGCCGGTTTCAGCTCCTACAATGAGCAGTTCTTC. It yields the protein CATSDLRLAGFSSYNEQFF.

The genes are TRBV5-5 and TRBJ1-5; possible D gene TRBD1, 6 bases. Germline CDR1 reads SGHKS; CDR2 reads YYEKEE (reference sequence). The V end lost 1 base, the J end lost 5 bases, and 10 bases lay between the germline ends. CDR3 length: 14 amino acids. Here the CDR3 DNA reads TGTGCCAGCAGCTTGTCTTCAGGGGATCAGCCCCAGCATTTT. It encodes CASSLSSGDQPQHF. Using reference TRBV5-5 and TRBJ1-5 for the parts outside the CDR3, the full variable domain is DAGVTQSPTHLIKTRGQQVTLRCSPISGHKSVSWYQQVLGQGPQFIFQYYEKEERGRGNFPDRFSARQFPNYSSELNVNALLLGDSALYLCASSLSSGDQPQHFGDGTRLSIL.

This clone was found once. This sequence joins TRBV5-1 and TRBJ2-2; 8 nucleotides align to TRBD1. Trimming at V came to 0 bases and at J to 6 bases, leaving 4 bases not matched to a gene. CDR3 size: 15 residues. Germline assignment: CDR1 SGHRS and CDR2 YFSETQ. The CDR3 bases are TGCGCCAGCAGCTTGGTGACGACAGGGGCCGGGGAGCTGTTTTTT. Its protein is CASSLVTTGAGELFF.

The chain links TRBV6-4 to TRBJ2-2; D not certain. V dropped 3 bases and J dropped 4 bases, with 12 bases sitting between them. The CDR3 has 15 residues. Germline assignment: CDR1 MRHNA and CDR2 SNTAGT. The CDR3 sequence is CASSEAVSGTGELFF. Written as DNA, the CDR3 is TGTGCCAGCAGTGAGGCGGTCTCGGGCACCGGGGAGCTGTTTTTT.